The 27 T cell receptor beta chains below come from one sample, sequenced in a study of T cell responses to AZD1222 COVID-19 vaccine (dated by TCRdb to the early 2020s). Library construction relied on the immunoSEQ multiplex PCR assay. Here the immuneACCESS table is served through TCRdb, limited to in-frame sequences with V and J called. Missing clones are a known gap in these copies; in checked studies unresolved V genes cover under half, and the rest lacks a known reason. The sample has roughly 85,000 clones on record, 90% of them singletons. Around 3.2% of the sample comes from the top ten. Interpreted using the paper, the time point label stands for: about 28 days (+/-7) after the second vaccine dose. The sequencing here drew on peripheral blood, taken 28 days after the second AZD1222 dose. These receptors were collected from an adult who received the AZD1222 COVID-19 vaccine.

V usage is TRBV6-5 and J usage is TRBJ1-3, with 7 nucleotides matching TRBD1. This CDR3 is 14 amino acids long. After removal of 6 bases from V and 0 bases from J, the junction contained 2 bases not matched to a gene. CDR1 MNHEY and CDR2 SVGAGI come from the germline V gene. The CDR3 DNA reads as TGTGCCAGCAGAAACAGGGGCTCTGGAAACACCATATATTTT. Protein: CASRNRGSGNTIYF.

In DNA, the CDR3 is TGTGCCAGCAGCTTGGTCGGAGGGGGGTTGGAAGAGACCCAGTACTTC. It specifies CASSLVGGGLEETQYF. This chain uses TRBV11-2 with TRBJ2-5, with D perhaps assigned TRBD1 or TRBD2 (6 bases each). The V gene lost 3 bases and the J gene lost 3 bases, with 17 bases spanning the gap. CDR1 and CDR2 (germline): SGHAT, FQNNGV. The CDR3 is made up of 16 amino acids.

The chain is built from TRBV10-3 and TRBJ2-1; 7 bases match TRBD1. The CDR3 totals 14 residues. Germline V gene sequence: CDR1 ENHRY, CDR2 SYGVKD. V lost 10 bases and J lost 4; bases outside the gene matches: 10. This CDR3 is CATNQGDAYNEQFF. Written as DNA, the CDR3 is TGTGCCACGAACCAGGGGGACGCATACAATGAGCAGTTCTTC.

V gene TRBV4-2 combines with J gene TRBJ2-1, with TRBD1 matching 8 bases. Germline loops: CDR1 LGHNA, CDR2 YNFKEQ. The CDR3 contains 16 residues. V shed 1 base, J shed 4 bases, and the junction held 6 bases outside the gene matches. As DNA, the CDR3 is TGTGCCAGCAGCCAAGCACAGGGGGGCCCGTACAATGAGCAGTTCTTC. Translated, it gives CASSQAQGGPYNEQFF.

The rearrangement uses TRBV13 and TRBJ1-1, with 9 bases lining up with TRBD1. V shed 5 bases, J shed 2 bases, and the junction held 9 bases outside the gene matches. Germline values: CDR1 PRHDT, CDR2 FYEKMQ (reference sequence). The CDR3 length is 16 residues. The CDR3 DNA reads TGTGCCAGCAGCATTTTCCGGGACAGGGCAAACACTGAAGCTTTCTTT. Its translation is CASSIFRDRANTEAFF.

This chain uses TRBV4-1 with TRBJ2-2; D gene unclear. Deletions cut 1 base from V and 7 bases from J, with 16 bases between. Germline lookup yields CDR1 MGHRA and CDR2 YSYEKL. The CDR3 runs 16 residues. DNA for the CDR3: TGCGCCAGCAGCCAAGGAAGGTTACCGGCGAACGGGGAGCTGTTTTTT. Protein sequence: CASSQGRLPANGELFF.

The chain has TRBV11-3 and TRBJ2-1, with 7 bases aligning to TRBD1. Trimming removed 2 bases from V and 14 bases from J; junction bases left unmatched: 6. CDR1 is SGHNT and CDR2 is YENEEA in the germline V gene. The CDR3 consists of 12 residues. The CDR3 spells CASSLQQGYEFF. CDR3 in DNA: TGTGCCAGCAGCTTACAACAGGGGTATGAGTTCTTC.

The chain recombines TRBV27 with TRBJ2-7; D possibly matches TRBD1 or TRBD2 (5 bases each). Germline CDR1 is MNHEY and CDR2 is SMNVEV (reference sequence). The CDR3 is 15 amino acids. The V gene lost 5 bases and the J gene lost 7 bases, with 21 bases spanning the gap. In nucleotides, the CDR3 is TGTGCCAGCAGTGCCCCCGGGACGGCTTCGGAGGAGCAGTACTTC. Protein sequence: CASSAPGTASEEQYF.

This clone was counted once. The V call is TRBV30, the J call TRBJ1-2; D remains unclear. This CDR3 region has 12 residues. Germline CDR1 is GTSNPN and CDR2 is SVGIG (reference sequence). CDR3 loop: CAEAGNDYGYTF. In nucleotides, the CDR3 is TGTGCGGAGGCCGGGAATGACTATGGCTACACCTTC.

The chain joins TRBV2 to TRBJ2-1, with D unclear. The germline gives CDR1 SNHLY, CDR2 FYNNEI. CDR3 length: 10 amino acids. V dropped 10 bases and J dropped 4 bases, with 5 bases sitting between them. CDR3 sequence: CATAYNEQFF. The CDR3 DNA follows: TGTGCCACAGCGTACAATGAGCAGTTCTTC.

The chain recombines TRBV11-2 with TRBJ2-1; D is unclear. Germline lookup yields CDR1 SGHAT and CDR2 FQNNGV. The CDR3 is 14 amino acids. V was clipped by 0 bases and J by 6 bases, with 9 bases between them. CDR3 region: CASSLDSKGNEQFF. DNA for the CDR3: TGTGCCAGCAGCTTAGATTCCAAGGGCAATGAGCAGTTCTTC.

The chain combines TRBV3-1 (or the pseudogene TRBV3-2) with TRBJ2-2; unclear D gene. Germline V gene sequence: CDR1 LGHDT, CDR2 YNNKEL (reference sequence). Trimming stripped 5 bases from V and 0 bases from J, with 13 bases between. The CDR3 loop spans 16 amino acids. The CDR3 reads CASSSLLASNTGELFF. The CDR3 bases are TGTGCCAGCAGCTCCCTTTTAGCCTCGAACACCGGGGAGCTGTTTTTT.

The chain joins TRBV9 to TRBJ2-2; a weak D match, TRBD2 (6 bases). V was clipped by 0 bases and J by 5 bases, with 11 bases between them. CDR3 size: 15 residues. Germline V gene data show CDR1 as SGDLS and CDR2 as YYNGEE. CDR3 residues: CASSVDGGGTGELFF. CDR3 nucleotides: TGTGCCAGCAGCGTAGATGGGGGAGGTACCGGGGAGCTGTTTTTT.

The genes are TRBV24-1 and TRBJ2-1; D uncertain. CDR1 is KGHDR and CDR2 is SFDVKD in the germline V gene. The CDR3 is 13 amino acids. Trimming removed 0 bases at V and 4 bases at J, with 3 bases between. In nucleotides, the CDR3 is TGTGCCACCAGTGATTTGTGGTACAATGAGCAGTTCTTC. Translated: CATSDLWYNEQFF.

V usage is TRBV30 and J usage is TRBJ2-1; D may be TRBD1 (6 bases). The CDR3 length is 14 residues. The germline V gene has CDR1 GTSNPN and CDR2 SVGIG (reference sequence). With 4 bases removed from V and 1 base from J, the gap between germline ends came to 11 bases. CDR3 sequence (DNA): TGTGCCTGGAATAAGGGGGAATCCTACAATGAGCAGTTCTTC. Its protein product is CAWNKGESYNEQFF.

As DNA, the CDR3 is TGTGCCAGCAGCCGGGACCAAACCTACGAGCAGTACTTC. Protein: CASSRDQTYEQYF. V is TRBV14 and J is TRBJ2-7; D possibly uses TRBD1 or TRBD2 (5 bases each). CDR1 and CDR2 (germline): SGHDN, FVKESK. The V gene lost 4 bases and the J gene lost 2 bases, with 9 bases spanning the gap. CDR3 size: 13 residues.

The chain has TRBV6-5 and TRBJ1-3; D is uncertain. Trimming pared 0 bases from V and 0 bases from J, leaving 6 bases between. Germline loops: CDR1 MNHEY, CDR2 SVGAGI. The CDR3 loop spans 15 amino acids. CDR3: CASSYSGYSGNTIYF. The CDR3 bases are TGTGCCAGCAGTTACTCGGGATACTCTGGAAACACCATATATTTT.

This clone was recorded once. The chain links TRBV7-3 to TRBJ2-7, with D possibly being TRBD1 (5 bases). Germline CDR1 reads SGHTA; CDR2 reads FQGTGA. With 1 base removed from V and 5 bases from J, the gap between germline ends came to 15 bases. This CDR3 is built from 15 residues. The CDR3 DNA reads TGTGCCAGCAGCTTAAATGGGCAGGGCGGCGACGAGCAGTACTTC. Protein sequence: CASSLNGQGGDEQYF.

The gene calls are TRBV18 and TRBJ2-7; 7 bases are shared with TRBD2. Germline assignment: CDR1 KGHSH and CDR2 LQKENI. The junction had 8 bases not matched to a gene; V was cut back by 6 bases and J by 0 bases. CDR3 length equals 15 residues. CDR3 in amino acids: CASSPSGGPSYEQYF. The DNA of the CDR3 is TGTGCCAGCTCTCCTTCGGGGGGACCCTCCTACGAGCAGTACTTC.

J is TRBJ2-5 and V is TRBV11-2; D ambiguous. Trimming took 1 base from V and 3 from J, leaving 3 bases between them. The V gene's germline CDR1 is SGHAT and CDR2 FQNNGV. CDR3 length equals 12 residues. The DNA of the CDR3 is TGTGCCAGCAGCTTAGGGAAAGAGACCCAGTACTTC. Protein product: CASSLGKETQYF.

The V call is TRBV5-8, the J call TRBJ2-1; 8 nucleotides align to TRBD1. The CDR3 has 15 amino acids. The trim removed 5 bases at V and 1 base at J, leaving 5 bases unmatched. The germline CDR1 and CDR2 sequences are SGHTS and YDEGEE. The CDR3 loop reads CASRYQGASYNEQFF. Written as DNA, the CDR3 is TGTGCCAGCAGGTACCAGGGGGCATCCTACAATGAGCAGTTCTTC.

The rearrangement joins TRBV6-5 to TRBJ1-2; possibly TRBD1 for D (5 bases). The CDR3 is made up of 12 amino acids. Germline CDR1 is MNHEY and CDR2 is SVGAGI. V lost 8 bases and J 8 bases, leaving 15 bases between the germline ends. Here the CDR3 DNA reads TGTGCCAGCTCGGGGTGGGGGAAGGGCTACACCTTC. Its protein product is CASSGWGKGYTF.

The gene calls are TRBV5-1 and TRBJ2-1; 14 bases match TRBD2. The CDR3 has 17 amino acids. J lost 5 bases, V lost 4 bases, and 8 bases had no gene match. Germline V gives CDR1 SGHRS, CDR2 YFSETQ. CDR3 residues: CASSPGTSGRLNNEQFF. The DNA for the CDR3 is TGCGCCAGCAGCCCGGGGACTAGCGGGAGATTAAACAATGAGCAGTTCTTC.

The CDR3 loop is CASSPRRGSFDNSPLHF. In DNA form, the CDR3 reads TGTGCCAGCAGCCCCAGAAGGGGGAGTTTCGATAATTCACCCCTCCACTTT. The rearrangement joins TRBV14 to TRBJ1-6; possible D gene TRBD1, 6 bases. The CDR3 loop spans 17 amino acids. Trimming pared 4 bases from V and 5 bases from J, leaving 18 bases between. Germline loops: CDR1 SGHDN, CDR2 FVKESK.

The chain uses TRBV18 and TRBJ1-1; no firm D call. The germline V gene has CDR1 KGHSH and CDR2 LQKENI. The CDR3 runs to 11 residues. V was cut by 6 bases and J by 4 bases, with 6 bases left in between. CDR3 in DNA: TGTGCCAGCTCCCCTGGCACTGAAGCTTTCTTT. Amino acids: CASSPGTEAFF.

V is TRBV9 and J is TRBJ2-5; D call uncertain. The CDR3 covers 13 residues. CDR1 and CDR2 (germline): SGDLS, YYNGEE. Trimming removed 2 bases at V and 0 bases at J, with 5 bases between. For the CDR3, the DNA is TGTGCCAGCAGCGTCCGAAACCAAGAGACCCAGTACTTC. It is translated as CASSVRNQETQYF.

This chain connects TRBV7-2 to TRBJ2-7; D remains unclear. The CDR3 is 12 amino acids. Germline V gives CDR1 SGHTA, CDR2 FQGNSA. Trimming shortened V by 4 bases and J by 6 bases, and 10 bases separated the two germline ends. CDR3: CASSSQRPEQYF. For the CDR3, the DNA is TGTGCCAGCAGCTCCCAGCGCCCCGAGCAGTACTTC.